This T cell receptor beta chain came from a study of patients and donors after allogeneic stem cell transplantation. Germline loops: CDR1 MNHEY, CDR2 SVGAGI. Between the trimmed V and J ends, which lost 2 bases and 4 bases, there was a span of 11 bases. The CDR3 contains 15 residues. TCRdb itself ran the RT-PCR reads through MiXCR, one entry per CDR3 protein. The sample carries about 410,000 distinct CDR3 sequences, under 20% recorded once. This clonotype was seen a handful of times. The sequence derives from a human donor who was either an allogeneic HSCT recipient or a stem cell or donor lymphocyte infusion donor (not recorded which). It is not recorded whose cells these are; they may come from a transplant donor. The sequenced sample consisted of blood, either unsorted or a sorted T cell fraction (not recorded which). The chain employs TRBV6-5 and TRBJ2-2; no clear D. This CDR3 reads CASSYASYLTGELFF. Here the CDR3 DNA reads TGTGCCAGCAGTTACGCCAGTTACCTCACCGGGGAGCTGTTTTTT.